One and the same sample provided the 23 T cell receptor beta chains below, sequenced in a study of post-analysis software for immune sequencing data. Their antigens are not known. TCR beta libraries were prepared from cDNA with unique molecular identifiers. TCRdb recomputed calls from the PCR reads with MiXCR, one row per CDR3 protein. The table has roughly 620,000 distinct CDR3 sequences, 44% seen once; the top ten hold 1.7%. Overall study findings and caveats: When patients were compared with controls, about 5 TRBV segments were more frequent, TRBV5-6, TRBV5-1 and TRBV20-1 among them.

Material: blood. These receptors were obtained from a girl aged 10-17 years with multiple sclerosis.

In regard to this clonotype: Compared with germline, one end of the junction differs, possibly owing to a read error. The V and J genes are TRBV10-3 and TRBJ2-1; the D is unclear. Germline CDR1 and CDR2: ENHRY and SYGVKD. The CDR3 spans 15 residues. CDR3 DNA: TGTGCCATCAGTGCAGGATCCGCCTCCTACAATGAGCAGGTCTTC. Its protein product is CAISAGSASYNEQVF.

In this sample, this clonotype turned up a few times. At one of its ends the junction is not consistent with the germline gene, which may arise from a read error. This chain uses TRBV7-7 with TRBJ2-1, with TRBD2 identical over 10 bases. Germline V gene data show CDR1 as SSHAT and CDR2 as FNYEAQ (reference sequence). The CDR3 totals 17 residues. As DNA, the CDR3 is TGTGCTAGCAGCCGACTAGCGGGTGAGATCCCATACAATGAGCAGTTCTTC. Its translation is CASSRLAGEIPYNEQFF.

This clonotype was found a few times. The CDR3 loop reads CASSLLAGPPETQYF. CDR3 sequence (DNA): TGTGCCAGCAGCCTCCTAGCGGGGCCACCAGAGACCCAGTACTTC. The chain couples TRBV7-3 to TRBJ2-5; 9 bases line up with TRBD2. CDR3 length equals 15 residues. Unmatched junction bases numbered 8, after V lost 5 bases and J lost 4 bases. Germline V gene lookup returns CDR1 SGHTA and CDR2 FQGTGA.

V is TRBV12-3 or TRBV12-4 and J is TRBJ2-5; D is unresolved. CDR3 length equals 17 residues. The V end was cut by 1 base, the J end by 0 bases, with 15 bases between. The chain's CDR3 is CASSLGPGDNYQETQYF. The CDR3 DNA reads TGTGCCAGCAGTTTAGGGCCGGGTGATAACTACCAAGAGACCCAGTACTTC.

The V gene is TRBV6-4, the J gene TRBJ2-7; either TRBD1 or TRBD2 may fit D (5 bases each). V was pared by 5 bases and J by 0 bases, with 17 bases between. CDR3 length: 16 amino acids. CDR1 MRHNA and CDR2 SNTAGT come from the germline V gene. CDR3 region: CASSLEGPPLSYEQYF. The CDR3 DNA reads as TGTGCCAGCAGTTTAGAGGGACCGCCGCTCTCCTACGAGCAGTACTTC.

This clonotype was seen only once. The rearrangement links TRBV12-3 or TRBV12-4 to TRBJ1-1; tentatively, D is TRBD1 (6 bases). V was cut by 3 bases and J by 5 bases, with 19 bases left in between. The CDR3 length is 16 residues. The CDR3 here is CASSFSRGEWGTEAFF. CDR3 DNA: TGTGCCAGCAGTTTCTCCAGGGGTGAGTGGGGAACTGAAGCTTTCTTT.

There are many counts of this clonotype. The chain combines TRBV7-2 with TRBJ2-4; D may be TRBD1 (6 bases). Germline V gene sequence: CDR1 SGHTA, CDR2 FQGNSA. V was clipped by 0 bases and J by 3 bases, with 12 bases between them. CDR3 length: 16 residues. CDR3 sequence reads: CASSLAAGAGKNIQYF. As DNA, the CDR3 is TGTGCCAGCAGCTTAGCCGCAGGGGCTGGCAAAAACATTCAGTACTTC.

The chain couples TRBV5-6 to TRBJ1-6, with 7 positions matching TRBD1. CDR3 size: 17 residues. Per the germline V gene, CDR1 is SGHDT and CDR2 is YYEEEE. The ends lost 1 base at V and 4 bases at J; junction bases unmatched: 8. The DNA for the CDR3 is TGTGCCAGCAGCTTGCGGACAGGAGTAAGATATAATTCACCCCTCCACTTT. This gives the protein CASSLRTGVRYNSPLHF.

The CDR3 DNA reads TGTGCCAGCAGCTCGATTCCCGGGATCCAAGAGACCCAGTACTTC. Amino acids: CASSSIPGIQETQYF. This sequence joins TRBV12-3 or TRBV12-4 and TRBJ2-5; D is perhaps TRBD2 (5 bases). This CDR3 comprises 15 residues. V was shortened by 6 bases and J by 1 base, with 15 bases between the two germline ends.

This clonotype was seen more than once but under ten times. This chain joins TRBV6-1 and TRBJ1-2; 8 bases agree with TRBD1. The V segment lost 2 bases and the J segment 4 bases; nucleotides outside the gene matches: 9. Looked up from germline, CDR1 is MNHNS and CDR2 is SASEGT. The CDR3 is made up of 16 amino acids. The CDR3 DNA follows: TGTGCCAGCAGTGAAAGTTTGGAAGGACAGGGCTATGGCTACACCTTC. Encoded protein: CASSESLEGQGYGYTF.

The J gene is TRBJ1-2, the V gene TRBV7-9; 7 nucleotides line up with TRBD1. The V gene end was trimmed by 4 bases and the J gene end by 3 bases; junction bases not matched to a gene: 5. CDR3 length: 14 amino acids. Germline CDR1 reads SEHNR; CDR2 reads FQNEAQ (reference sequence). The DNA of the CDR3 is TGTGCCAGCAGCTCTATCGGGACAGACTATGGCTACACCTTC. It codes for CASSSIGTDYGYTF.

The chain recombines TRBV4-1 with TRBJ1-2; 7 bases match TRBD1. V dropped 3 bases and J dropped 4; count of bases not matched to a gene: 11. The CDR3 length is 16 residues. Germline CDR1 and CDR2: MGHRA and YSYEKL. CDR3 sequence: CASSQARGRGLYGYTF. CDR3 DNA sequence: TGCGCCAGCAGCCAGGCGAGGGGGAGGGGGCTCTATGGCTACACCTTC.

The gene calls are TRBV12-3 or TRBV12-4 and TRBJ2-3, with 13 bases aligning to TRBD2. There are 16 residues in the CDR3. V trimming: 6 bases; J trimming: 7 bases; junction bases outside the gene matches: 10. CDR3 residues: CASRDSWTSGRNTQYF. The CDR3 DNA reads as TGTGCCAGCAGGGATAGCTGGACTAGCGGGAGAAATACGCAGTATTTT.

The chain couples TRBV7-6 to TRBJ1-5, with D hard to call. Trimming took off 3 bases at V and 4 bases at J, with 16 bases between the two ends. The CDR3 length is 16 residues. Germline values: CDR1 SGHVS, CDR2 FNYEAQ. The CDR3 sequence is CASSLSPGKANQPQHF. The CDR3 DNA is TGTGCCAGCAGCTTGAGTCCGGGGAAAGCAAATCAGCCCCAGCATTTT.

The V and J genes are TRBV12-3 or TRBV12-4 and TRBJ2-3; D unresolved. V dropped 3 bases and J dropped 4 bases, with 11 bases sitting between them. The CDR3 consists of 14 residues. CDR3 sequence: CASSFGDGADTQYF. The CDR3 coding sequence is TGTGCCAGCAGTTTTGGGGATGGGGCAGATACGCAGTATTTT.

J is TRBJ2-3 and V is TRBV6-1, with D tentatively TRBD1 (6 bases). The germline V gene has CDR1 MNHNS and CDR2 SASEGT. The CDR3 runs to 14 residues. Between the trimmed V and J ends, which lost 1 base and 9 bases, there was a span of 14 bases. The CDR3 is CASSEGAATGTQYF. As DNA, the CDR3 is TGTGCCAGCAGTGAAGGGGCTGCTACAGGGACGCAGTATTTT.

The gene calls are TRBV20-1 and TRBJ1-1; possible D gene TRBD1, 5 bases. Trimming left V 6 bases short and J 5 bases short, with 22 bases between. Germline CDR1 and CDR2: DFQATT and SNEGSKA (reference sequence). The CDR3 loop spans 15 amino acids. The CDR3 reads CSAVDPDNGRTEAFF. In nucleotides, the CDR3 is TGCAGTGCCGTCGATCCGGACAACGGACGAACTGAAGCTTTCTTT.

This clonotype occurred a few times. The rearrangement joins TRBV7-2 to TRBJ2-7; D is perhaps TRBD2 (5 bases). From germline, CDR1 is SGHTA and CDR2 FQGNSA. The germline V and J ends were trimmed by 6 bases and 11 bases, with 20 bases remaining between them. The CDR3 is made up of 13 amino acids. The CDR3 region has the DNA TGTGCCAGCAGGTACCCCCAGCGGAGTTCTAAGTACTTC. Translating it yields CASRYPQRSSKYF.

This clonotype occurred a few times. The V gene is TRBV27, the J gene TRBJ2-3, with D hard to call. Germline CDR1 is MNHEY and CDR2 is SMNVEV (reference sequence). The CDR3 is 16 amino acids. Trimming removed 6 bases from V and 4 bases from J, with 20 bases in between. DNA of the CDR3: TGTGCCAGCAGCTTAGGGCCAGCACGTTTCCCAGATACGCAGTATTTT. Protein product: CASSLGPARFPDTQYF.

The J gene is TRBJ2-7, the V gene TRBV12-3 or TRBV12-4; the D gene is possibly TRBD2 (6 bases). Trimming took 8 bases from V and 0 from J, leaving 14 bases between them. The CDR3 spans 14 residues. CDR3 loop: CASGPLSGSYEQYF. In DNA form, the CDR3 reads TGTGCCAGCGGGCCGCTTAGCGGCTCCTACGAGCAGTACTTC.

The sample holds a few counts of this clonotype. The chain joins TRBV7-2 to TRBJ1-2; no definite D call. Between the trimmed V and J ends, which lost 0 bases and 4 bases, there was a span of 3 bases. Per germline, CDR1 SGHTA and CDR2 FQGNSA. The CDR3 sequence is 12 residues long. CDR3 sequence (DNA): TGTGCCAGCAGCTTAGCACGCTATGGCTACACCTTC. Its protein is CASSLARYGYTF.

The genes are TRBV10-3 and TRBJ1-1; D is uncertain. Trimming took off 0 bases at V and 8 bases at J, with 10 bases between the two ends. Germline loops: CDR1 ENHRY, CDR2 SYGVKD. The CDR3 is made up of 13 amino acids. CDR3 sequence reads: CAISESTGGEAFF. The CDR3 region has the DNA TGTGCCATCAGTGAGTCGACTGGAGGGGAAGCTTTCTTT.

CDR3 DNA sequence: TGCAGCGTGAAATTCGGACTAGCGGGGCAAGAGACCCAGTACTTC. Amino acid sequence: CSVKFGLAGQETQYF. This chain links TRBV29-1 with TRBJ2-5, with 12 positions matching TRBD2. Germline loops: CDR1 SQVTM, CDR2 ANQGSEA. The CDR3 runs to 15 residues. V shed 6 bases, J shed 2 bases, and the junction held 7 bases outside the gene matches.